The T cell receptor beta chain described here comes from a study of regulatory T cells in long-lasting Graves disease. A note on this clonotype: The target antigen is unknown.

Study-wide results and limits: Newly diagnosed patients had higher TCR diversity than persistent Graves' patients did.

Time point meaning: newly diagnosed GD, antithyroid drugs for less than 3 months. PBMC RNA served as the TCR library source. Per American Thyroid Association guidelines, Graves' disease was diagnosed. The peripheral blood volume drawn was roughly 8.7 milliliters, and it was collected into EDTA tubes. CDR3 regions were amplified by Arm-PCR using iRepertoire HTBI primers to build TCR beta libraries. TCRdb processed the multiplex PCR reads anew with MiXCR; each CDR3 protein has one entry. Of fewer than 400,000 distinct CDR3 sequences in the sample, 18% were seen once. CDR3 length equals 18 residues. V was clipped by 0 bases and J by 8 bases, with 23 bases between them. Germline values: CDR1 LGHNA, CDR2 YNFKEQ.

Sample: peripheral blood mononuclear cells (PBMCs), taken at new diagnosis, from a patient treated with antithyroid drugs. V and J are TRBV4-2 and TRBJ2-1; D gene ambiguous. The TCR was taken from a female donor with Graves disease. This CDR3 reads CASSQDNPPSAVAHEQFF. The CDR3 DNA follows: TGTGCCAGCAGCCAAGACAACCCCCCTTCTGCGGTGGCACATGAGCAGTTCTTC.